The 10 T cell receptor beta chains in this list originate from one sample, sequenced in a study of early T cells in non-severe SARS-CoV-2 infection. TCRdb used MiXCR to reprocess the 5' RACE reads, holding one entry per CDR3 protein. The sample includes about 84,000 distinct CDR3 sequences, about an eighth seen only once; the top ten take roughly 2.6%. The sequencing input was whole blood. The origin of the receptors is an adult who was a healthcare worker with PCR-confirmed SARS-CoV-2 infection or an uninfected control (not recorded which).

The sample holds many counts of this clonotype. This rearrangement joins TRBV7-6 to TRBJ2-3; D is ambiguous. Trimming stripped 1 base from V and 4 bases from J, with 15 bases between. The CDR3 has 16 amino acids. Germline CDR1 SGHVS, CDR2 FNYEAQ. In DNA form, the CDR3 reads TGTGCCAGCAGCTTAGGGATGAGAACCGACGCAGATACGCAGTATTTT. Residues: CASSLGMRTDADTQYF.

At least ten counts were recorded for this clonotype. This chain links TRBV28 with TRBJ1-3; D gene unclear. The germline V gene encodes CDR1 MDHEN and CDR2 SYDVKM. This CDR3 contains 14 residues. Trimming took off 6 bases at V and 0 bases at J, with 9 bases between the two ends. The CDR3 loop is CASSPGGSGNTIYF. The CDR3 coding sequence is TGTGCCAGCAGCCCCGGAGGCTCTGGAAACACCATATATTTT.

This clonotype has only a few counts. The chain has TRBV9 and TRBJ2-7, with unresolved D. CDR1 is SGDLS, CDR2 YYNGEE, per germline. Trimming pared 0 bases from V and 5 bases from J, leaving 9 bases between. The CDR3 runs 13 residues. The CDR3 reads CASSVEFKDEQYF. CDR3 in DNA: TGTGCCAGCAGCGTAGAATTTAAGGACGAGCAGTACTTC.

This clonotype has at least ten counts. V gene TRBV11-2 combines with J gene TRBJ2-1, with 14 bases matching TRBD2. Trimming removed 3 bases from V and 9 bases from J; junction bases left unmatched: 4. This CDR3 is 15 amino acids long. Germline V lookup: CDR1 SGHAT, CDR2 FQNNGV. As DNA, the CDR3 is TGTGCCAGCAGCTTGACTAGCGGGGGGGCCATTGAGCAGTTCTTC. This encodes CASSLTSGGAIEQFF.

The J gene is TRBJ2-5, the V gene TRBV11-2; 8 bases map to TRBD2. The CDR3 length is 15 residues. Germline V lookup: CDR1 SGHAT, CDR2 FQNNGV. V lost 5 bases, J lost 2 bases, and 7 bases stayed unmatched. CDR3: CASSPGGVAQETQYF. The CDR3 nucleotides are TGTGCCAGCAGCCCGGGAGGGGTAGCTCAAGAGACCCAGTACTTC.

DNA of the CDR3: TGTGCCAGTAGTAACCGATTATGGACAGGGTCCTACAATGAGCAGTTCTTC. Translating it yields CASSNRLWTGSYNEQFF. V is TRBV19 and J is TRBJ2-1, with 8 bases aligning to TRBD1. CDR3 length: 17 residues. The junction had 9 bases not matched to a gene; V was cut back by 4 bases and J by 1 base. Germline-derived CDR1 and CDR2 are LNHDA and SQIVND (reference sequence).

This chain connects TRBV5-1 to TRBJ2-1; TRBD1 agrees at 9 bases. This CDR3 has 16 residues. V was clipped by 4 bases and J by 7 bases; unmatched bases: 12. Germline CDR1 reads SGHRS; CDR2 reads YFSETQ. The CDR3 is CASSPRADGQGNEQFF. DNA of the CDR3: TGCGCCAGCAGCCCCCGGGCCGATGGACAGGGGAATGAGCAGTTCTTC.

This clonotype appeared many times. The chain employs TRBV2 and TRBJ1-1; no clear D. V lost 4 bases, J lost 5 bases, and 8 bases lay in between. This CDR3 is built from 12 residues. Germline lookup yields CDR1 SNHLY and CDR2 FYNNEI. The CDR3 here is CASSGRRTEAFF. CDR3 coding DNA: TGTGCCAGCAGTGGCAGGCGGACTGAAGCTTTCTTT. The whole variable domain, remainder taken from reference TRBV2 and TRBJ1-1, is EPEVTQTPSHQVTQMGQEVILRCVPISNHLYFYWYRQILGQKVEFLVSFYNNEISEKSEIFDDQFSVERPDGSNFTLKIRSTKLEDSAMYFCASSGRRTEAFFGQGTRLTVV.

This sequence joins TRBV7-9 and TRBJ2-4; TRBD2 matches at 9 bases. The V gene's germline CDR1 is SEHNR and CDR2 FQNEAQ (reference sequence). This CDR3 contains 17 residues. With 2 bases clipped from V and 0 bases from J, the junction kept 5 bases outside the gene matches. CDR3 residues: CASSLLSGSQAKNIQYF. The CDR3, as DNA: TGTGCCAGCAGCTTACTTAGCGGGAGCCAAGCCAAAAACATTCAGTACTTC.

This clonotype has at least ten counts. The CDR3 loop reads CASSPIRGGKGNTEAFF. The CDR3 nucleotides are TGTGCCAGCAGCCCTATTCGCGGGGGCAAGGGTAACACTGAAGCTTTCTTT. The chain employs TRBV5-6 and TRBJ1-1, with D possibly TRBD1 on 6 matching bases. The germline V and J ends were trimmed by 4 bases and 2 bases, with 21 bases remaining between them. CDR1 and CDR2 (germline): SGHDT, YYEEEE. The CDR3 is 17 residues long.